The 20 T cell receptor beta chains given below trace back to one sample, sequenced in a study of CD8 T cells in Susac syndrome. cDNA came from approximately 0.5 to 1 ug RNA primed by random hexamers. TCRdb re-derived calls from the immunoSEQ multiplex PCR reads in MiXCR, one entry per CDR3 protein. This table has 150,000 to 200,000 distinct CDR3 sequences, about 93% appearing once. Sequenced material: CD4+ T cells from PBMCs. The source is a human donor in good health.

This chain uses TRBV29-1 with TRBJ1-5, with D possibly matching TRBD1 (5 bases). CDR3 length: 12 amino acids. Trimming took off 5 bases at V and 6 bases at J, with 11 bases between the two ends. The germline CDR1 and CDR2 sequences are SQVTM and ANQGSEA. The CDR3 nucleotides read TGCAGCGTTCAGGCAGGGCTTCAGCCCCAGCATTTT. Amino acid sequence: CSVQAGLQPQHF.

The chain is built from TRBV30 and TRBJ1-2, with TRBD1 matching over 7 bases. V was clipped by 1 base and J by 6 bases; unmatched bases: 11. Germline V CDR1 and CDR2: GTSNPN, SVGIG (reference sequence). The CDR3 sequence is 15 residues long. The DNA of the CDR3 is TGTGCCTGGAGTGAAATTCTCGGCAGGGGGAATGGCTACACCTTC. It yields the protein CAWSEILGRGNGYTF.

This clonotype was seen once. The V gene is TRBV29-1, the J gene TRBJ2-1; TRBD1 or TRBD2 may be the D gene (5 bases each). The germline gives CDR1 SQVTM, CDR2 ANQGSEA. Trimming left V 7 bases short and J 9 bases short, with 13 bases between. CDR3 size: 11 residues. This CDR3 reads CSGREFGEQFF. The CDR3 coding sequence is TGCAGCGGCAGGGAGTTTGGTGAGCAGTTCTTC.

J is TRBJ2-7 and V is TRBV7-9, with 8 nucleotides matching TRBD2. The CDR3 length is 16 residues. V lost 6 bases and J lost 0; bases outside the gene matches: 10. Germline V lookup: CDR1 SEHNR, CDR2 FQNEAQ (reference sequence). The CDR3: CASSILGRATSYEQYF. CDR3 nucleotides: TGTGCCAGCAGTATACTCGGGAGGGCCACCTCCTACGAGCAGTACTTC.

The V call is TRBV20-1, the J call TRBJ1-6; the D is unclear. The germline CDR1 and CDR2 sequences are DFQATT and SNEGSKA (reference sequence). Trimming took off 5 bases at V and 7 bases at J, with 18 bases between the two ends. The CDR3 is 15 residues long. CDR3 residues: CSAVSPGSYNSPLHF. The CDR3 nucleotides read TGCAGTGCTGTTAGTCCCGGGAGCTACAATTCACCCCTCCACTTT.

The chain carries TRBV5-1 and TRBJ1-1, with a weak D call TRBD1 (5 bases). This CDR3 is built from 14 residues. V was trimmed by 4 bases and J by 8 bases, leaving 18 bases between them. Germline CDR1 and CDR2: SGHRS and YFSETQ. CDR3 nucleotides: TGCGCCAGCAGCCAGGCCTCAGCCGGGGCAGAAGCTTTCTTT. Translating gives CASSQASAGAEAFF.

The chain recombines TRBV5-1 with TRBJ1-4; no clear D gene. Looked up from germline, CDR1 is SGHRS and CDR2 is YFSETQ. The CDR3 covers 15 residues. Trimming removed 0 bases from V and 0 bases from J, with 6 bases in between. CDR3 bases: TGCGCCAGCAGCTTGGGAAGTGCAACTAATGAAAAACTGTTTTTT. It codes for CASSLGSATNEKLFF.

The V call is TRBV5-1, the J call TRBJ2-7, with a tentative D call TRBD2 (5 bases). The CDR3 runs to 15 residues. Trimming pared 4 bases from V and 2 bases from J, leaving 16 bases between. Germline lookup yields CDR1 SGHRS and CDR2 YFSETQ. For the CDR3, the DNA is TGCGCCAGCAGCCCTGAGGGTCCCGGGGCCTACGAGCAGTACTTC. Translated: CASSPEGPGAYEQYF.

The chain carries TRBV20-1 and TRBJ1-5, with TRBD1 as a possible D gene (6 bases). CDR3 length: 14 amino acids. Trimming removed 3 bases at V and 0 bases at J, with 9 bases between. The V gene's germline CDR1 is DFQATT and CDR2 SNEGSKA (reference sequence). The CDR3 loop is CSARDSNSNQPQHF. The CDR3 bases are TGCAGTGCTAGGGACAGCAATAGCAATCAGCCCCAGCATTTT.

The rearrangement links TRBV5-6 to TRBJ2-2; no clear D. CDR1 is SGHDT and CDR2 is YYEEEE in the germline V gene. The V and J ends lost 0 bases and 4 bases respectively, with 10 bases between them. This CDR3 is 15 amino acids long. The CDR3 nucleotides are TGTGCCAGCAGCTTGGCGTCAGACTTCACCGGGGAGCTGTTTTTT. Amino acids: CASSLASDFTGELFF.

The chain is built from TRBV7-9 and TRBJ1-2; D uncertain. The CDR3 loop spans 15 amino acids. Germline CDR1 SEHNR, CDR2 FQNEAQ (reference sequence). V was shortened by 2 bases and J by 2 bases, with 12 bases between the two germline ends. CDR3 sequence reads: CASSLLRPGNYGYTF. The CDR3 nucleotides are TGTGCCAGCAGCTTATTGCGCCCAGGCAACTATGGCTACACCTTC.

The V and J genes are TRBV3-1 and TRBJ2-3; 13 nucleotides agree with TRBD2. The V gene's germline CDR1 is LGHDT and CDR2 YNNKEL (reference sequence). The CDR3 has 16 amino acids. V shed 4 bases, J shed 5 bases, and the junction held 6 bases outside the gene matches. The CDR3 sequence: CASSRGTSGAGDTQYF. CDR3 sequence (DNA): TGTGCCAGCAGCCGCGGGACTAGCGGGGCGGGAGATACGCAGTATTTT.

The V call is TRBV5-1, the J call TRBJ2-6, with unresolved D. Germline CDR1 reads SGHRS; CDR2 reads YFSETQ. The V end was cut by 4 bases, the J end by 4 bases, with 6 bases between. The CDR3 has 13 amino acids. The CDR3 loop is CASSVEGANVLTF. The CDR3 nucleotides are TGCGCCAGCAGCGTGGAGGGGGCCAACGTCCTGACTTTC.

V is TRBV20-1 and J is TRBJ2-1, with D perhaps being TRBD1 or TRBD2 (5 bases each). Trimming pared 3 bases from V and 3 bases from J, leaving 9 bases between. The CDR3 runs 13 residues. Germline CDR1 DFQATT, CDR2 SNEGSKA (reference sequence). CDR3 protein: CSARVGDYNEQFF. CDR3 nucleotides: TGCAGTGCTAGGGTGGGGGACTACAATGAGCAGTTCTTC.

This sequence joins TRBV14 and TRBJ1-2, with a tentative D call TRBD1 (5 bases). With 4 bases removed from V and 0 bases from J, the gap between germline ends came to 9 bases. Looked up from germline, CDR1 is SGHDN and CDR2 is FVKESK. There are 14 residues in the CDR3. CDR3 amino acids: CASSRDLSNYGYTF. In DNA form, the CDR3 reads TGTGCCAGCAGCCGGGACTTATCTAACTATGGCTACACCTTC.

The chain is built from TRBV5-1 and TRBJ1-3; TRBD1 matches at 7 bases. V lost 3 bases and J lost 3; bases outside the gene matches: 9. The CDR3 sequence is 16 residues long. Germline CDR1 reads SGHRS; CDR2 reads YFSETQ. The CDR3 DNA sequence: TGCGCCAGCAGCTCAAATATACAGGGGAGTGGAAACACCATATATTTT. This translates into CASSSNIQGSGNTIYF.

CDR3 amino acids: CASSLVSGAGVKQYF. Written as DNA, the CDR3 is TGTGCCAGCAGCTTAGTCTCCGGGGCAGGGGTGAAGCAGTACTTC. V and J are TRBV7-8 and TRBJ2-7, with a weak D call TRBD1 (6 bases). The length of the CDR3 is 15 residues. The germline V and J ends were trimmed by 1 base and 8 bases, with 18 bases remaining between them. Germline V gene lookup returns CDR1 SGHVS and CDR2 FQNEAQ. Looking up the rest from reference TRBV7-8 and TRBJ2-7 gives the full variable domain: GAGVSQSPRYKVAKRGQDVALRCDPISGHVSLFWYQQALGQGPEFLTYFQNEAQLDKSGLPSDRFFAERPEGSVSTLKIQRTQQEDSAVYLCASSLVSGAGVKQYFGPGTRLTVT.

V is TRBV28 and J is TRBJ1-5; a weak D match, TRBD1 (5 bases). V lost 2 bases and J 7 bases, leaving 12 bases between the germline ends. The CDR3 totals 14 residues. Germline V gives CDR1 MDHEN, CDR2 SYDVKM. For the CDR3, the DNA is TGTGCCAGCAGTTTAAGCGGGGCTGGACAGCCCCAGCATTTT. As protein: CASSLSGAGQPQHF.

The V gene is TRBV2, the J gene TRBJ1-2, with TRBD1 as a possible D gene (5 bases). The length of the CDR3 is 14 residues. CDR1 and CDR2 (germline): SNHLY, FYNNEI. The V gene lost 10 bases and the J gene lost 4 bases, with 19 bases spanning the gap. The CDR3 protein is CATPEEWGSYGYTF. The CDR3 nucleotides are TGTGCCACTCCCGAAGAGTGGGGCTCCTATGGCTACACCTTC.

The chain links TRBV10-1 to TRBJ2-7; 9 positions match TRBD1. CDR3 length equals 15 residues. Looked up from germline, CDR1 is WNHNN and CDR2 is SYGVQD (reference sequence). The V gene end was trimmed by 1 base and the J gene end by 5 bases; junction bases not matched to a gene: 6. The CDR3 DNA follows: TGCGCCAGCAGTGAGTGGGGGACAGGGACGAACGAGCAGTACTTC. Its protein product is CASSEWGTGTNEQYF.